This T cell receptor (beta chain) was retrieved from a study of a mutant IDH1 vaccine in newly diagnosed glioma. Background on the study: Eight vaccine injections were given to patients in weeks 1, 3, 5, 7, 11, 15, 19 and 23. Onset of vaccination occurred 4-6 weeks following radiotherapy alone, or with temozolomide cycles.

Germline V gene data show CDR1 as SGDLS and CDR2 as YYNGEE. This CDR3 has 17 residues. The V end was cut by 0 bases, the J end by 7 bases, with 17 bases between. Sample time point: week 5, during vaccination. All doses held 300 ug of mutant IDH1 20-mer peptide, with topical imiquimod. New IDH1-mutant, ATRX-lost WHO grade 3 or 4 astrocytomas occurred in donors. Study-wide points: Vaccination elicited immune responses in 93.3% of patients.

Sequenced by immunoSEQ multiplex PCR; TCRdb stores in-frame clones only, minus some. The sample contains roughly 72,000 clones, around 90% of which appear only once. On this clone itself: Its target is not known.

The source was PBMCs, collected from a glioma patient whose treatment included an IDH1 peptide vaccine. The receptor was derived from a woman aged 50 to 60 with glioma. The gene calls are TRBV9 and TRBJ1-6, with no clear D. In nucleotides, the CDR3 is TGTGCCAGCAGCGTAGGATCGGGCCCTGAGTGGAATTCACCCCTCCACTTT. It specifies CASSVGSGPEWNSPLHF. Based on the CDR3 plus reference TRBV9 and TRBJ1-6, the full variable domain is DSGVTQTPKHLITATGQRVTLRCSPRSGDLSVYWYQQSLDQGLQFLIQYYNGEERAKGNILERFSAQQFPDLHSELNLSSLELGDSALYFCASSVGSGPEWNSPLHFGNGTRLTVT.